Below, 2 T cell receptor beta chains from the same sample are listed, as sequenced in a study of blood T cell repertoires in COVID-19. Only in-frame clones appear in the TCRdb table, and some are missing; sequencing was by immunoSEQ multiplex PCR. The sample has some 60,000 clones, roughly 92% seen once. The sample was peripheral blood. Every receptor here comes from a human donor in a cohort sampled during active COVID-19.

This clone appeared a single time. The chain employs TRBV30 and TRBJ2-3, with a possible D match to TRBD2 (6 bases). Germline V gene lookup returns CDR1 GTSNPN and CDR2 SVGIG (reference sequence). V was cut by 8 bases and J by 3 bases, with 12 bases left in between. The CDR3 is 12 amino acids. As DNA, the CDR3 is TGTGCCCGGGCGGAGGGAACAGATACGCAGTATTTT. Its translation is CARAEGTDTQYF.

The count of this clone is one. The chain employs TRBV2 and TRBJ1-4; 9 nucleotides align to TRBD1. Germline-derived CDR1 and CDR2 are SNHLY and FYNNEI. J gave up 8 bases and V 4 bases, and 5 bases lay outside the gene matches. The CDR3 length is 14 residues. CDR3 DNA sequence: TGTGCCAGCAGTGGTAGGACAGGGGCCGAAAAACTGTTTTTT. Its translation: CASSGRTGAEKLFF.